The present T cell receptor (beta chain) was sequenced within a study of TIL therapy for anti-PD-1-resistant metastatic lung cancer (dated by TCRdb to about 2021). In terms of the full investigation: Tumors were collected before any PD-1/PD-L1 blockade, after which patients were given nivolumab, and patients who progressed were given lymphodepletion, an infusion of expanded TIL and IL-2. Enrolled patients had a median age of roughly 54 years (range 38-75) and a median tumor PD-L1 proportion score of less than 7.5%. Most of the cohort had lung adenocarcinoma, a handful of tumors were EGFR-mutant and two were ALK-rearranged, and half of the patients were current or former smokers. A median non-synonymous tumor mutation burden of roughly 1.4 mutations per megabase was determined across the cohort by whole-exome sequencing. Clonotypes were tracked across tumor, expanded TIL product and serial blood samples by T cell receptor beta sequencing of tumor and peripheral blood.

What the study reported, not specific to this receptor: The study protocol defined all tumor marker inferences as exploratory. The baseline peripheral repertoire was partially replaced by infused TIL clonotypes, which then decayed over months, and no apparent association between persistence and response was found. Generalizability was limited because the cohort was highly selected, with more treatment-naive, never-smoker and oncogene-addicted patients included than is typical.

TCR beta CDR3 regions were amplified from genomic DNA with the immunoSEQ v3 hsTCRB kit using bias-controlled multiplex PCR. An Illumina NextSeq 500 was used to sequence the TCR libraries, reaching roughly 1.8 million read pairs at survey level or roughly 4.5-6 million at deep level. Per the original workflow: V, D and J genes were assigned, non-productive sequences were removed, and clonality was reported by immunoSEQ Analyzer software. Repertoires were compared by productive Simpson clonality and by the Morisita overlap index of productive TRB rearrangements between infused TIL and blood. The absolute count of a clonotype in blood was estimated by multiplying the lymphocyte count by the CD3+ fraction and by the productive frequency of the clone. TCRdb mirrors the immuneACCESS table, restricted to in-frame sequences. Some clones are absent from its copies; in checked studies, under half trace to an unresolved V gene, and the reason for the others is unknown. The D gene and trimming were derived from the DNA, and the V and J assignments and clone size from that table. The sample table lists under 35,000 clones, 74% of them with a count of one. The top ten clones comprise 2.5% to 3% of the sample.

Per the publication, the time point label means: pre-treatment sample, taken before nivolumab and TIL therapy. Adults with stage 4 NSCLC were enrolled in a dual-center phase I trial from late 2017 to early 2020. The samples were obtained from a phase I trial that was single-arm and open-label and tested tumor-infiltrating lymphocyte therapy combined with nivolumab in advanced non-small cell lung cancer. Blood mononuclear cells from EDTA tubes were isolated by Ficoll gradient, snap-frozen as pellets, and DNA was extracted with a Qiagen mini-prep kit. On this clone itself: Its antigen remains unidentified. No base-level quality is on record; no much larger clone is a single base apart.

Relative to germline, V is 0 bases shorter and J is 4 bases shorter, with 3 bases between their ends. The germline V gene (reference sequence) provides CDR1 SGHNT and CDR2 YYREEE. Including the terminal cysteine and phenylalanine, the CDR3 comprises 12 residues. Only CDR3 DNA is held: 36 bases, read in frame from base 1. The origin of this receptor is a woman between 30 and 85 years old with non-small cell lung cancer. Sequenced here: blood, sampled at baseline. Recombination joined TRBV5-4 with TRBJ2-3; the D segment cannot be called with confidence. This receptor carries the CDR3 CASSLGSDTQYF. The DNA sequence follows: TGTGCCAGCAGCTTGGGGTCAGATACGCAGTATTTT.